The following is a T cell receptor beta chain sequence with its context. Its antigen is as yet unknown. The entry originates in a study of shared clonotypes between healthy human individuals. Notes on the study in general: Clonotypes not shared had lower generation probabilities than those common to all four donors.

Profiling relied on immunoSEQ multiplex PCR, and the TCRdb table lists in-frame clones only, not all of them. Of approximately 980,000 clones in the sample, approximately 80% were seen once. The CDR3 runs 13 residues. CDR1 and CDR2 from the germline V gene are SGHTA and FQGTGA. Trimming removed 6 bases at V and 5 bases at J, with 10 bases between. The sequence derives from a man younger than 35 in good health. The chain combines TRBV7-3 with TRBJ2-2; the D gene is possibly TRBD1 (5 bases). The sequenced sample was memory CD4+ T cells sorted from blood. Subset defined: CD45RA-negative fraction. The CDR3 coding sequence is TGTGCCAGCAGTTCGGACAATACCGGGGAGCTGTTTTTT. It translates to CASSSDNTGELFF.